Below, 18 T cell receptor beta chains from the same sample are listed, as sequenced in a study of response to subunit inactivated influenza vaccine. TCRdb re-derived calls from the RT-PCR reads in MiXCR, one entry per CDR3 protein. The table has fewer than 600,000 distinct CDR3 sequences, around 7.7% seen once. The specimen comprised PBMCs from blood, sampled less than 30 months after vaccination. These receptors came from a man aged 45-69 years who received an inactivated influenza vaccine.

This clonotype was counted many times. The chain links TRBV11-2 to TRBJ2-7, with 8 nucleotides matching TRBD2. V lost 7 bases to trimming and J lost 3 bases; unmatched junction nucleotides: 5. Germline assignment: CDR1 SGHAT and CDR2 FQNNGV. The CDR3 runs 13 residues. In DNA form, the CDR3 reads TGTGCCAGCACCCTCAGCGGGAGCTACGAGCAGTACTTC. Amino acids: CASTLSGSYEQYF.

This clonotype was seen a few times. V gene TRBV28 combines with J gene TRBJ2-1; 10 bases agree with TRBD1. Per germline, CDR1 MDHEN and CDR2 SYDVKM. The CDR3 extends over 13 amino acids. Trimming removed 7 bases from V and 7 bases from J; junction bases left unmatched: 4. The CDR3 here is CASTRQGANEQFF. DNA for the CDR3: TGTGCCAGCACTCGACAGGGGGCTAATGAGCAGTTCTTC.

For this clonotype: The junction differs from germline at one of its ends, possibly a read error. This chain uses TRBV5-1 with TRBJ1-2; 8 nucleotides match TRBD1. The CDR3 covers 14 residues. Germline V gene data show CDR1 as SGHRS and CDR2 as YFSETQ. The CDR3 DNA follows: TGCACCAGCAGCTTGGGGACAGGCGGATATGGCTACACCTTC. Translation: CTSSLGTGGYGYTF.

The J gene is TRBJ2-3, the V gene TRBV19; TRBD2 matches at 9 bases. The CDR3 runs 16 residues. Germline CDR1 is LNHDA and CDR2 is SQIVND (reference sequence). V gave up 4 bases and J gave up 6 bases; unmatched junction bases: 11. The CDR3 DNA is TGTGCCAGTAGTAGGGGGACTAGCCCCACCCAGGATACGCAGTATTTT. Its protein product is CASSRGTSPTQDTQYF.

This clonotype has a count of ten or more. V and J are TRBV15 and TRBJ1-1; D call uncertain. The ends were cut back, 0 bases at V and 0 bases at J, with 8 bases in the middle. This CDR3 is 15 amino acids long. From germline, CDR1 is LNHNV and CDR2 YYDKDF (reference sequence). In nucleotides, the CDR3 is TGTGCCACCAGCAGAGATGGCGGGATGAACACTGAAGCTTTCTTT. This codes for CATSRDGGMNTEAFF. Supplemented by reference TRBV15 and TRBJ1-1, the full variable domain reads DAMVIQNPRYQVTQFGKPVTLSCSQTLNHNVMYWYQQKSSQAPKLLFHYYDKDFNNEADTPDNFQSRRPNTSFCFLDIRSPGLGDTAMYLCATSRDGGMNTEAFFGQGTRLTVV.

This clonotype has ten or more counts. The CDR3 region has the DNA TGTGCCAGCAGCTGGGGACTAGCGGGATTAGGGGAGCAGTACTTC. As protein: CASSWGLAGLGEQYF. V gene TRBV11-2 combines with J gene TRBJ2-7; 13 nucleotides line up with TRBD2. Germline CDR1 and CDR2: SGHAT and FQNNGV. The CDR3 extends over 15 amino acids. J lost 7 bases, V lost 4 bases, and 7 bases had no gene match.

This clonotype has at least ten counts. The rearrangement uses TRBV6-5 and TRBJ2-1; the match to TRBD1 covers 8 bases. V lost 10 bases, J lost 7 bases, and 6 bases stayed unmatched. Per the germline V gene, CDR1 is MNHEY and CDR2 is SVGAGI. The CDR3 has 12 amino acids. Here the CDR3 DNA reads TGTGCCACCAGACAGGGGCGAAATGAGCAGTTCTTC. This translates into CATRQGRNEQFF.

This clonotype was seen many times. The chain is built from TRBV12-3 or TRBV12-4 and TRBJ2-7; tentatively, D is TRBD1 or TRBD2 (5 bases each). Trimming stripped 3 bases from V and 4 bases from J, with 13 bases between. This CDR3 spans 14 amino acids. The CDR3 nucleotides read TGTGCCAGCAGTTTCCGGGGACCTATTTACGAGCAGTACTTC. This sequence encodes CASSFRGPIYEQYF.

Ten or more counts support this clonotype. The rearrangement uses TRBV3-1 and TRBJ2-7, with 11 bases matching TRBD2. CDR1 and CDR2 from the germline V gene are LGHDT and YNNKEL (reference sequence). The CDR3 extends over 13 amino acids. Trimming took 4 bases from V and 6 from J; bases not matched to a gene: 2. The CDR3 reads CASSLLAGGEQYF. Written as DNA, the CDR3 is TGTGCCAGCAGCCTTCTAGCGGGAGGCGAGCAGTACTTC.

This clonotype was observed a handful of times. The J gene is TRBJ2-4, the V gene TRBV2; D gene ambiguous. CDR3 length: 11 amino acids. Germline CDR1 reads SNHLY; CDR2 reads FYNNEI. The V gene lost 3 bases and the J gene lost 7 bases, with 4 bases spanning the gap. CDR3 loop: CASSDENIQYF. DNA for the CDR3: TGTGCCAGCAGTGATGAGAACATTCAGTACTTC.

This clonotype was seen only a few times. V is TRBV4-2 and J is TRBJ1-3; no clear D gene. V lost 0 bases to trimming and J lost 0 bases, with 9 bases between them. From germline, CDR1 is LGHNA and CDR2 YNFKEQ. This CDR3 comprises 16 residues. The CDR3 sequence: CASSQDLKRSGNTIYF. The CDR3 DNA follows: TGTGCCAGCAGCCAAGATCTGAAACGCTCTGGAAACACCATATATTTT.

The chain uses TRBV5-1 and TRBJ2-2; D might be TRBD2 (5 bases). Germline loops: CDR1 SGHRS, CDR2 YFSETQ. This CDR3 contains 14 residues. V was trimmed by 3 bases and J by 5 bases, leaving 11 bases between them. The CDR3 loop is CASSSWTGTGELFF. In DNA, the CDR3 is TGCGCCAGCAGCTCATGGACTGGGACCGGGGAGCTGTTTTTT.

The chain links TRBV27 to TRBJ1-1; D may be TRBD1 (5 bases). Germline values: CDR1 MNHEY, CDR2 SMNVEV (reference sequence). The germline V and J ends were trimmed by 3 bases and 4 bases, with 12 bases remaining between them. There are 14 residues in the CDR3. CDR3 DNA: TGTGCCAGCAGTTTGAGGGGCGACGCCACTGAAGCTTTCTTT. It codes for CASSLRGDATEAFF.

Only a few counts were recorded for this clonotype. This rearrangement joins TRBV5-4 to TRBJ1-6; possibly TRBD1 for D (5 bases). This CDR3 is 20 amino acids long. Germline loops: CDR1 SGHNT, CDR2 YYREEE (reference sequence). V shed 0 bases and J shed 0 bases, with 19 bases lying between them. CDR3 DNA sequence: TGTGCCAGCAGCTTGGGAGCAGGAGGGGAAGTTGGCTCCTATAATTCACCCCTCCACTTT. Its protein product is CASSLGAGGEVGSYNSPLHF.

The chain recombines TRBV5-1 with TRBJ2-3; D unresolved. V was trimmed by 3 bases and J by 3 bases, leaving 11 bases between them. The CDR3 consists of 14 residues. Germline CDR1 and CDR2: SGHRS and YFSETQ. CDR3: CASSWKDGTDTQYF. The CDR3 region has the DNA TGCGCCAGCAGCTGGAAGGACGGGACAGATACGCAGTATTTT.

The chain combines TRBV5-6 with TRBJ1-2; D unresolved. The CDR3 has 13 amino acids. V gave up 4 bases and J gave up 2 bases, with 9 bases separating them. The germline V gene encodes CDR1 SGHDT and CDR2 YYEEEE. CDR3 residues: CASSPKANYGYTF. DNA for the CDR3: TGTGCCAGCAGCCCAAAAGCGAACTATGGCTACACCTTC.

The V and J genes are TRBV19 and TRBJ1-5; the match to TRBD1 covers 12 bases. This CDR3 region has 15 residues. After removal of 5 bases from V and 9 bases from J, the junction contained 8 bases not matched to a gene. The V gene's germline CDR1 is LNHDA and CDR2 SQIVND (reference sequence). This CDR3 reads CASSLGQGALGPQHF. CDR3 in DNA: TGTGCCAGTAGTTTGGGACAGGGGGCGCTTGGGCCCCAGCATTTT. The whole variable domain, filled in from reference TRBV19 and TRBJ1-5, reads DGGITQSPKYLFRKEGQNVTLSCEQNLNHDAMYWYRQDPGQGLRLIYYSQIVNDFQKGDIAEGYSVSREKKESFPLTVTSAQKNPTAFYLCASSLGQGALGPQHFGDGTRLSIL.

This clonotype occurred a few times. The chain uses TRBV20-1 and TRBJ1-1; D call uncertain. Trimming took off 4 bases at V and 3 bases at J, with 9 bases between the two ends. The V gene's germline CDR1 is DFQATT and CDR2 SNEGSKA (reference sequence). The CDR3 covers 12 residues. The chain's CDR3 is CSAIGFHTEAFF. The CDR3 DNA is TGCAGTGCTATTGGTTTCCACACTGAAGCTTTCTTT.